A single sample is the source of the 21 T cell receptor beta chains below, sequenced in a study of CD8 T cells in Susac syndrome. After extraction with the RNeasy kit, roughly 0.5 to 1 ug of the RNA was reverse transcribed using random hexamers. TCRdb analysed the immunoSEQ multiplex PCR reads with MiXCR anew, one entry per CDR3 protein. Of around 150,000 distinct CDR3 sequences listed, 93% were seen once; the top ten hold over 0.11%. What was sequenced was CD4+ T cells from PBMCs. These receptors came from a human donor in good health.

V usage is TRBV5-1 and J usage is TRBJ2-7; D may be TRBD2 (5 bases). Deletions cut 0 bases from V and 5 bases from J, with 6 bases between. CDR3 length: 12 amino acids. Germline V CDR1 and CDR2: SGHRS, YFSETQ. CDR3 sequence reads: CASSLDSDEQYF. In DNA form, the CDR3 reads TGCGCCAGCAGCTTGGATAGCGACGAGCAGTACTTC.

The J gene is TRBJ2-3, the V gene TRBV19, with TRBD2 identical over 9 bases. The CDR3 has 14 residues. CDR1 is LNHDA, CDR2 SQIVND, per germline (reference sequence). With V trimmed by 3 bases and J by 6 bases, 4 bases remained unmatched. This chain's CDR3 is CASSMRGGEDTQYF. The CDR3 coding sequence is TGTGCCAGTAGTATGCGGGGGGGCGAGGATACGCAGTATTTT. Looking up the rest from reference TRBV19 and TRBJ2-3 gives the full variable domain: DGGITQSPKYLFRKEGQNVTLSCEQNLNHDAMYWYRQDPGQGLRLIYYSQIVNDFQKGDIAEGYSVSREKKESFPLTVTSAQKNPTAFYLCASSMRGGEDTQYFGPGTRLTVL.

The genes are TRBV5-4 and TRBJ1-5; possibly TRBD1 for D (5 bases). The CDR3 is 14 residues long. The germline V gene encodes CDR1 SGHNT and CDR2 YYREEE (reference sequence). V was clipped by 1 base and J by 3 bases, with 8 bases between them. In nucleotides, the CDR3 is TGTGCCAGCAGCTTGTGGGGCGACAATCAGCCCCAGCATTTT. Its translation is CASSLWGDNQPQHF.

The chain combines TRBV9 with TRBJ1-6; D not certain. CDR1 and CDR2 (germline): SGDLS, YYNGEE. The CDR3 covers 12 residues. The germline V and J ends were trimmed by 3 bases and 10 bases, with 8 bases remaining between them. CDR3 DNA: TGTGCCAGCAGCGCCCCATGGTCACCCCTCCACTTT. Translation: CASSAPWSPLHF.

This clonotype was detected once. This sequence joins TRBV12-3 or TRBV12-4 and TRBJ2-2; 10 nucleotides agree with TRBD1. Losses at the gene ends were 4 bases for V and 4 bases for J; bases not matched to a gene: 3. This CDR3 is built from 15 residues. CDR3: CASSSWTGGTGELFF. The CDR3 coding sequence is TGTGCCAGCAGTTCCTGGACAGGGGGCACCGGGGAGCTGTTTTTT.

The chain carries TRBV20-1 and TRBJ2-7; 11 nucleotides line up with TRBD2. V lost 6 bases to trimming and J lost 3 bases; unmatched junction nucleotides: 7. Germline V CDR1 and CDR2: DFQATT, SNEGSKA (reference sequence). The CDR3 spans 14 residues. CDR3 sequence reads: CSAGGLAGIYEQYF. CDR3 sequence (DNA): TGCAGTGCAGGAGGACTAGCGGGTATCTACGAGCAGTACTTC.

Here the CDR3 reads CASSYFPGTGDSYEQYF. The CDR3 coding sequence is TGTGCCAGCAGTTACTTCCCCGGGACAGGGGACTCCTACGAGCAGTACTTC. The V call is TRBV6-5, the J call TRBJ2-7, with 10 bases aligning to TRBD1. CDR1 MNHEY and CDR2 SVGAGI come from the germline V gene. The length of the CDR3 is 17 residues. V gave up 1 base and J gave up 0 bases; unmatched junction bases: 6.

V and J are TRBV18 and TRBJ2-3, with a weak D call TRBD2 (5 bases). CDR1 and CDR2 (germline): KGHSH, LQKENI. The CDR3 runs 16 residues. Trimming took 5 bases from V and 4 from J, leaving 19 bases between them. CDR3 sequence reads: CASSSSSPGSADTQYF. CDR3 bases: TGTGCCAGCTCATCCTCCTCTCCGGGTAGCGCAGATACGCAGTATTTT.

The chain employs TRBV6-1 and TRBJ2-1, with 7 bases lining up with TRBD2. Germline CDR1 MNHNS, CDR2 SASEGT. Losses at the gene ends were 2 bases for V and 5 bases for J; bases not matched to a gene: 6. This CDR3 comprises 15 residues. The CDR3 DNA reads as TGTGCCAGCAGTGAAACGGGACTATCTAACAATGAGCAGTTCTTC. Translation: CASSETGLSNNEQFF.

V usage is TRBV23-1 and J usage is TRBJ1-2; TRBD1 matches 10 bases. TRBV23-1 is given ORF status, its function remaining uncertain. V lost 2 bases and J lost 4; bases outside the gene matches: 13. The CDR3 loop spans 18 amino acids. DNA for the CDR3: TGCGCCAGCAGTCAAAAATCGGCGACAGGGGGCGCAACCTATGGCTACACCTTC. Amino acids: CASSQKSATGGATYGYTF.

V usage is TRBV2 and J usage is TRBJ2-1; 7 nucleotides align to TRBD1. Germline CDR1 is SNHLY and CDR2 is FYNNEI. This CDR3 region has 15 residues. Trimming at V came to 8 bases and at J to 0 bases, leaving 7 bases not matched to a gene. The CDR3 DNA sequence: TGTGCCAGCCTTAGGGGACAGAGCTCCTACAATGAGCAGTTCTTC. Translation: CASLRGQSSYNEQFF.

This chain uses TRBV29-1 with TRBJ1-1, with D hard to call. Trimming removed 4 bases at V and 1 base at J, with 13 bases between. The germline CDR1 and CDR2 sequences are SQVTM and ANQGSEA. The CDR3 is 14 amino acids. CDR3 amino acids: CSVGANWGNTEAFF. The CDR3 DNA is TGCAGCGTTGGGGCCAACTGGGGGAACACTGAAGCTTTCTTT.

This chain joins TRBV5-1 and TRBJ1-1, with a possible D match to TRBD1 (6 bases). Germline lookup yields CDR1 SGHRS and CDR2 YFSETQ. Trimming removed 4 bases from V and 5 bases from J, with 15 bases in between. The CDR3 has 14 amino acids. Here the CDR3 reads CASSQQGWETEAFF. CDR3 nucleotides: TGCGCCAGCAGCCAACAGGGATGGGAGACTGAAGCTTTCTTT.

The CDR3: CSAVELGTDTQYF. DNA for the CDR3: TGCAGTGCCGTCGAACTGGGGACAGATACGCAGTATTTT. The chain couples TRBV20-1 to TRBJ2-3; D gene unclear. Germline loops: CDR1 DFQATT, CDR2 SNEGSKA (reference sequence). The CDR3 is 13 amino acids. Trimming removed 6 bases from V and 3 bases from J, with 13 bases in between.

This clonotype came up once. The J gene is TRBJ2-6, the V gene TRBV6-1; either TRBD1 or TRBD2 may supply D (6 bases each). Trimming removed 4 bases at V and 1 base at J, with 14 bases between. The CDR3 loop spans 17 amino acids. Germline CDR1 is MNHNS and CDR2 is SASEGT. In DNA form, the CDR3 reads TGTGCCAGCAGTGCATGGGGGGCAGGGTCTGGGGCCAACGTCCTGACTTTC. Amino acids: CASSAWGAGSGANVLTF.

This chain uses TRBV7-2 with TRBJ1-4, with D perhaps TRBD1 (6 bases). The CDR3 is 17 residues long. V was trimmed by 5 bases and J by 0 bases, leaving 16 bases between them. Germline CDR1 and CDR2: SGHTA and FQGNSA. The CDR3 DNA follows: TGTGCCAGCAGCCCACGAAGGGGGAGGGCAACTAATGAAAAACTGTTTTTT. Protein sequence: CASSPRRGRATNEKLFF.

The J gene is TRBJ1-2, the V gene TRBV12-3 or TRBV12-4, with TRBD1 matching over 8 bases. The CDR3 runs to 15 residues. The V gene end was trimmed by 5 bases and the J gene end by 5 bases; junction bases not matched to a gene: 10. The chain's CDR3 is CASSGDRTYRYGYTF. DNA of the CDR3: TGTGCCAGCAGTGGGGACAGGACATATCGGTATGGCTACACCTTC.

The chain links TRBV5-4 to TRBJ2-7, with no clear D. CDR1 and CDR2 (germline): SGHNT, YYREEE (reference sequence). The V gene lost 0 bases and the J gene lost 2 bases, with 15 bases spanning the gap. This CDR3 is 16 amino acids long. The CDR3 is CASSLALQTDTYEQYF. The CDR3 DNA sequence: TGTGCCAGCAGCTTGGCCCTTCAGACGGATACCTACGAGCAGTACTTC.

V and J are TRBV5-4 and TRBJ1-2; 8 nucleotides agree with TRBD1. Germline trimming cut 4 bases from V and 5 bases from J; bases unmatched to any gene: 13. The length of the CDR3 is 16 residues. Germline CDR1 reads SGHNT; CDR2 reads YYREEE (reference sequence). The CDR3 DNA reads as TGTGCCAGCAGCCGCGGTGGGCAGGGGGCTGAGTATGGCTACACCTTC. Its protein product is CASSRGGQGAEYGYTF.

This chain's CDR3 is CASSPRSRETQYF. The CDR3 DNA reads as TGTGCCAGCAGCCCGCGATCTAGGGAGACCCAGTACTTC. The gene calls are TRBV7-3 and TRBJ2-5; D ambiguous. V was shortened by 5 bases and J by 5 bases, with 12 bases between the two germline ends. The germline CDR1 and CDR2 sequences are SGHTA and FQGTGA. This CDR3 comprises 13 residues.

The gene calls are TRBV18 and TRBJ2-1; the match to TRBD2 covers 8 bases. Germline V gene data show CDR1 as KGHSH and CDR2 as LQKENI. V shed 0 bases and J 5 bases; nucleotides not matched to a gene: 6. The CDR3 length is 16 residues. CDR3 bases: TGTGCCAGCTCACCACCGGGCGGGGGGCTAAACAATGAGCAGTTCTTC. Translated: CASSPPGGGLNNEQFF.